Below, one T cell receptor beta chain is given with its context. Its antigen is currently unknown. TCRdb re-called the reads with MiXCR, one entry per CDR3 protein. The sample contains about 360,000 distinct CDR3 sequences, 15% to 20% of which appear only once. The data stem from a study of T cell repertoires in cytomegalovirus infection. Whole-study results and caveats: HLA-C-restricted TCR beta clonotypes specific for CMV led the ex vivo response. Of the TCR beta families, the public ones yielded a cumulative frequency that identified carriers of CMV plus the relevant HLA.

V dropped 1 base and J dropped 1; count of bases not matched to a gene: 4. The CDR3 extends over 16 amino acids. Per germline, CDR1 SGHTA and CDR2 FQGNSA. V usage is TRBV7-2 and J usage is TRBJ2-5; the match to TRBD2 covers 9 bases. The sequencing sample was made of PBMCs. The clonotype originates from a human donor in good health (CMV status not recorded). Some clones in this sample may be carry-over from other donors' samples. In nucleotides, the CDR3 is TGTGCCAGCAGCTTAGTTCCAGCGGGGGGCCAAGAGACCCAGTACTTC. It translates to CASSLVPAGGQETQYF.